The present T cell receptor beta chain was sequenced within a study of T cell changes during pregnancy in multiple sclerosis. Here immunoSEQ multiplex PCR was the method, and the copy in TCRdb shows in-frame clones only, minus some. The sample has about 60,000 clones, approximately 93% seen once. CDR1 and CDR2 (germline): MNHEY, SMNVEV (reference sequence). Trimming at V came to 8 bases and at J to 5 bases, leaving 11 bases not matched to a gene. This CDR3 contains 15 residues. The source was CD8+ T cells from peripheral blood mononuclear cells, collected in the second trimester of pregnancy. This chain links TRBV27 with TRBJ2-5, with TRBD2 identical over 10 bases. The TCR originated in a female donor with multiple sclerosis, enrolled in a pregnancy study. In DNA form, the CDR3 reads TGTGCCAGCGGAGGATACAGCGGGAGGGCCGAGACCCAGTACTTC. Amino acid sequence: CASGGYSGRAETQYF.